These 14 T cell receptor beta chains were sequenced from one sample in a study of blood T cell repertoires in COVID-19. Generated by immunoSEQ multiplex PCR, the TCRdb table keeps only in-frame clones and is missing some. The sample lists some 230,000 clones, less than 90% occurring once. Material for sequencing was peripheral blood. The receptor source for this set is a woman aged 60-75 years who had recovered from COVID-19.

The chain recombines TRBV4-2 with TRBJ2-7; the match to TRBD2 covers 8 bases. J lost 7 bases, V lost 0 bases, and 11 bases had no gene match. This CDR3 contains 16 residues. CDR1 LGHNA and CDR2 YNFKEQ come from the germline V gene. The CDR3 nucleotides read TGTGCCAGCAGCCAAGAGACCCGGGGGGGCGTGGGGGAGCAGTACTTC. The encoded protein is CASSQETRGGVGEQYF.

The genes are TRBV11-2 and TRBJ2-5; 7 bases line up with TRBD2. With V trimmed by 1 base and J by 3 bases, 14 bases remained unmatched. Germline V gene sequence: CDR1 SGHAT, CDR2 FQNNGV. The CDR3 spans 18 residues. CDR3 amino acids: CASSLVFRGGGDKETQYF. The CDR3 DNA reads TGTGCCAGCAGCTTAGTGTTCCGAGGCGGGGGAGATAAAGAGACCCAGTACTTC.

In the case of this clone: In the same sample, other DNA sequences code for this CDR3. J is TRBJ2-3 and V is TRBV5-1; 8 bases align to TRBD1. Germline V gene lookup returns CDR1 SGHRS and CDR2 YFSETQ. The V segment lost 4 bases and the J segment 2 bases; nucleotides outside the gene matches: 3. The CDR3 covers 14 residues. The CDR3 region is CASSRTGHTDTQYF. The CDR3 DNA is TGCGCCAGCAGCCGGACAGGGCACACAGATACGCAGTATTTT.

V and J are TRBV2 and TRBJ2-2, with a possible D match to TRBD2 (6 bases). This CDR3 is 14 amino acids long. V was clipped by 3 bases and J by 8 bases, with 13 bases between them. CDR1 and CDR2 from the germline V gene are SNHLY and FYNNEI. In nucleotides, the CDR3 is TGTGCCAGCAGTGAGCTTTCGGGACTTGGGGAGCTGTTTTTT. Translating it yields CASSELSGLGELFF.

This rearrangement joins TRBV3-1 (or the pseudogene TRBV3-2) to TRBJ2-1, with 8 bases matching TRBD2. V gave up 4 bases and J gave up 0 bases; unmatched junction bases: 5. Germline CDR1 is LGHDT and CDR2 is YNNKEL (reference sequence). This CDR3 has 16 residues. CDR3 in DNA: TGTGCCAGCAGCCGCAGCGGGGGCTTCTCCTACAATGAGCAGTTCTTC. Its protein is CASSRSGGFSYNEQFF.

The rearrangement uses TRBV15 and TRBJ1-5; tentatively, D is TRBD1 (5 bases). Per germline, CDR1 LNHNV and CDR2 YYDKDF (reference sequence). V dropped 4 bases and J dropped 4 bases, with 14 bases sitting between them. There are 15 residues in the CDR3. The CDR3 protein is CATSIFNSGNQPQHF. The CDR3 DNA reads TGTGCCACCAGCATCTTCAACTCAGGGAATCAGCCCCAGCATTTT.

This chain links TRBV30 with TRBJ2-5; D gene unclear. From germline, CDR1 is GTSNPN and CDR2 SVGIG (reference sequence). The CDR3 totals 13 residues. V was shortened by 0 bases and J by 5 bases, with 10 bases between the two germline ends. CDR3 protein: CAWSVRRSETQYF. The CDR3 nucleotides are TGTGCCTGGAGTGTCCGCAGGTCCGAGACCCAGTACTTC.

This chain links TRBV2 with TRBJ2-5; D not certain. The V gene lost 4 bases and the J gene lost 1 base, with 10 bases spanning the gap. CDR1 and CDR2 (germline): SNHLY, FYNNEI. This CDR3 is 14 amino acids long. CDR3 bases: TGTGCCAGCAGTGGTTACAGCAGCCAAGAGACCCAGTACTTC. The encoded protein is CASSGYSSQETQYF.

The chain is built from TRBV18 and TRBJ1-3; the match to TRBD1 covers 10 bases. V shed 8 bases, J shed 4 bases, and the junction held 11 bases outside the gene matches. Per the germline V gene, CDR1 is KGHSH and CDR2 is LQKENI. CDR3 size: 16 residues. CDR3 sequence (DNA): TGTGCCAGCACCGCGAGGGGACAGGGGACAGGAAACACCATATATTTT. Residues: CASTARGQGTGNTIYF.

This clone came up once. The rearrangement uses TRBV4-3 and TRBJ1-2, with D possibly being TRBD1 (5 bases). Trimming stripped 1 base from V and 1 base from J, with 16 bases between. CDR1 and CDR2 (germline): LGHNA, YSLEER. The CDR3 contains 17 residues. CDR3 sequence (DNA): TGCGCCAGCAGCCAAGCTGCCGGGAGGCAGGGTAACTATGGCTACACCTTC. This gives the protein CASSQAAGRQGNYGYTF.

The CDR3 sequence: CASSLVRGRSTDTQYF. The CDR3 DNA follows: TGCGCCAGCAGCTTGGTAAGGGGCCGGAGCACAGATACGCAGTATTTT. J is TRBJ2-3 and V is TRBV5-1, with D maybe TRBD1 (5 bases). There are 16 residues in the CDR3. V lost 0 bases and J 0 bases, leaving 11 bases between the germline ends. Germline lookup yields CDR1 SGHRS and CDR2 YFSETQ.

The genes are TRBV15 and TRBJ2-2; the match to TRBD2 covers 7 bases. The germline gives CDR1 LNHNV, CDR2 YYDKDF (reference sequence). The CDR3 has 17 residues. The J segment lost 3 bases and the V segment lost 4 bases, leaving 11 bases of the junction unmatched. The CDR3 reads CATSINAGTTYTGELFF. CDR3 in DNA: TGTGCCACCAGCATAAATGCCGGGACTACTTACACCGGGGAGCTGTTTTTT.

This clone was recorded only once. The chain combines TRBV15 with TRBJ1-2; D is unclear. Per the germline V gene, CDR1 is LNHNV and CDR2 is YYDKDF (reference sequence). V was pared by 1 base and J by 7 bases, with 16 bases between. CDR3 length: 15 amino acids. CDR3 in amino acids: CATSRGSRGSVGYTF. The CDR3 nucleotides are TGTGCCACCAGCAGAGGTTCCCGGGGATCGGTTGGCTACACCTTC.

This clone was seen a single time. This rearrangement joins TRBV6-6 to TRBJ1-1, with D uncertain. Trimming shortened V by 2 bases and J by 1 base, and 5 bases separated the two germline ends. There are 13 residues in the CDR3. Germline CDR1 reads MNHNY; CDR2 reads SVGAGI (reference sequence). The CDR3 sequence: CASSYAENTEAFF. For the CDR3, the DNA is TGTGCCAGCAGTTACGCGGAGAACACTGAAGCTTTCTTT.